This T cell receptor beta chain comes out of a study of blood T cell repertoires in COVID-19. The ends lost 6 bases at V and 9 bases at J; junction bases unmatched: 8. The CDR3 consists of 13 residues. Sequencing was performed with immunoSEQ multiplex PCR; in TCRdb, only in-frame clones are kept and a portion is missing. The sample lists 150,000 to 200,000 clones, more than 85% seen once, with less than 2% in the top ten. The genes are TRBV12-3 or TRBV12-4 and TRBJ2-1; TRBD1 matches at 7 bases. The receptor was isolated from a woman aged 60-70 years with COVID-19, enrolled during active disease. Sequencing was done on a sample of peripheral blood. As DNA, the CDR3 is TGTGCCAGCAGACCGACAGGGTTTGGTGAGCAGTTCTTC. Protein: CASRPTGFGEQFF.